This is a list of T cell receptor beta chains from one sample in a study of identical twins. A single record per CDR3 protein comes from TCRdb applying MiXCR to the 5' RACE reads. The sample shows under 800,000 distinct CDR3 sequences, approximately 21% of them seen only once. The sample was also reused in another study, on T cells expressing NK-cell markers.

The sequencing input was PBMCs. The source of these receptors is a woman aged 18-29 years in good health. CDR3s include the opening cysteine and the closing phenylalanine or tryptophan. D genes are given only for firm matches. The size entry is marked missing in some rows and otherwise reads once, few, many or a size class.

V,D,size,J,CDR3,DNA
TRBV7-9,NA,many,TRBJ1-4,CASSLVPRADEKLFF,TGTGCCAGCAGCTTAGTCCCAAGGGCGGATGAAAAACTGTTTTTT
TRBV12-3/TRBV12-4,NA,many,TRBJ1-2,CASSLASGYTF,TGTGCCAGCAGTTTAGCTTCGGGCTACACCTTC
TRBV7-9,NA,NA,TRBJ2-7,CASSLALGSPRDEQYF,TGTGCCAGCAGCTTAGCGCTGGGGTCCCCTCGGGACGAGCAGTACTTC
TRBV20-1,NA,few,TRBJ2-1,CSARSAFVTEQQFF,TGCAGTGCCCGATCAGCCTTCGTAACTGAGCAGCAGTTCTTC
TRBV20-1,NA,few,TRBJ2-4,CSARGGGGPVDIQYF,TGCAGTGCCCGAGGGGGGGGAGGGCCTGTCGACATTCAGTACTTC
TRBV18,TRBD1,NA,TRBJ2-7,CAGGTGGSEQYF,TGTGCCGGGGGGACAGGGGGTTCCGAGCAGTACTTC
TRBV12-3/TRBV12-4,NA,many,TRBJ1-1,CASSFRGLNTEAFF,TGTGCCAGCAGTTTCAGGGGCCTGAACACTGAAGCTTTCTTT
TRBV29-1,NA,many,TRBJ1-5,CSVVSTNQPQHF,TGCAGCGTTGTGTCCACTAATCAGCCCCAGCATTTT
TRBV5-1,NA,many,TRBJ2-7,CASSLTRGYEQYF,TGCGCCAGCAGCTTAACGAGGGGCTACGAGCAGTACTTC
TRBV4-3,NA,NA,TRBJ2-7,CASSQDLGADNEQYF,TGCGCCAGCAGCCAAGATCTCGGAGCGGATAACGAGCAGTACTTC
TRBV20-1,NA,few,TRBJ2-7,CSVIPTASSYEQYF,TGCAGTGTTATCCCCACAGCGAGCTCCTACGAGCAGTACTTC
TRBV6-6,NA,NA,TRBJ2-1,CASSVVRDEQFF,TGTGCCAGCAGTGTGGTCAGGGATGAGCAGTTCTTC
TRBV25-1,NA,many,TRBJ1-4,CASSDTLPGKLFF,TGTGCCAGCAGTGACACCTTGCCCGGAAAACTGTTTTTT
TRBV5-1,TRBD1,NA,TRBJ2-1,CASSLVGQGPQFF,TGCGCCAGCAGCTTGGTAGGACAGGGGCCGCAGTTCTTC
TRBV12-3/TRBV12-4,NA,many,TRBJ2-1,CASSLSGDYNEQFF,TGTGCCAGCAGTTTAAGTGGTGATTACAATGAGCAGTTCTTC
TRBV11-3,TRBD1,NA,TRBJ2-5,CASSPTTGGEETQYF,TGTGCCAGCAGCCCGACGACAGGGGGAGAAGAGACCCAGTACTTC
TRBV12-3/TRBV12-4,NA,NA,TRBJ1-1,CASSLVNRANTEAFF,TGTGCCAGCAGTTTAGTCAACCGGGCGAACACTGAAGCTTTCTTT
TRBV20-1,NA,NA,TRBJ1-3,CSAREGKTIYF,TGCAGTGCTAGAGAGGGGAAAACCATATATTTT
TRBV5-1,NA,NA,TRBJ2-3,CASSSAGGISTDTQYF,TGCGCCAGCAGCTCGGCGGGCGGGATAAGCACAGATACGCAGTATTTT
TRBV5-1,NA,few,TRBJ2-3,CASSSGTETDTQYF,TGCGCCAGCAGCTCGGGGACGGAGACAGATACGCAGTATTTT
TRBV12-3/TRBV12-4,NA,many,TRBJ1-1,CASSLRHSNTEAFF,TGTGCCAGCAGTTTACGGCACTCGAACACTGAAGCTTTCTTT
TRBV6-2/TRBV6-3,TRBD2,NA,TRBJ2-1,CASSYNAASGTDNEQFF,TGTGCCAGCAGTTACAACGCGGCTAGCGGAACTGACAATGAGCAGTTCTTC
TRBV18,NA,NA,TRBJ2-2,CASSPSLSNTGELFF,TGTGCCAGCTCACCATCCCTTTCGAACACCGGGGAGCTGTTTTTT
TRBV2,NA,many,TRBJ1-1,CASSGARTTEAFF,TGTGCCAGCAGTGGGGCACGAACTACTGAAGCTTTCTTT
TRBV5-1,NA,few,TRBJ2-2,CASNPRTGSNTGELFF,TGCGCCAGCAACCCTCGGACCGGATCGAACACCGGGGAGCTGTTTTTT
TRBV12-3/TRBV12-4,TRBD1,NA,TRBJ1-5,CASSRGTVQPQHF,TGTGCCAGCAGCCGAGGGACAGTTCAGCCCCAGCATTTT
TRBV6-6,TRBD1,few,TRBJ1-6,CASSSGQVTPLHF,TGTGCCAGCAGCTCGGGACAGGTGACACCCCTCCACTTT
TRBV7-8,TRBD1,many,TRBJ2-7,CASSLGIPGQGYEQYF,TGTGCCAGCAGCTTAGGGATCCCGGGACAGGGCTACGAGCAGTACTTC
TRBV9,TRBD1,NA,TRBJ1-6,CASSIRTGNDSPLHF,TGTGCCAGCAGCATTCGGACAGGCAACGATTCACCCCTCCACTTT
TRBV20-1,TRBD1,few,TRBJ2-7,CSARRTDRGTYEQYF,TGCAGTGCTAGGCGGACGGACAGGGGCACCTACGAGCAGTACTTC
TRBV29-1,NA,many,TRBJ2-1,CSVSRETYNEQFF,TGCAGCGTTTCGAGGGAAACATACAATGAGCAGTTCTTC